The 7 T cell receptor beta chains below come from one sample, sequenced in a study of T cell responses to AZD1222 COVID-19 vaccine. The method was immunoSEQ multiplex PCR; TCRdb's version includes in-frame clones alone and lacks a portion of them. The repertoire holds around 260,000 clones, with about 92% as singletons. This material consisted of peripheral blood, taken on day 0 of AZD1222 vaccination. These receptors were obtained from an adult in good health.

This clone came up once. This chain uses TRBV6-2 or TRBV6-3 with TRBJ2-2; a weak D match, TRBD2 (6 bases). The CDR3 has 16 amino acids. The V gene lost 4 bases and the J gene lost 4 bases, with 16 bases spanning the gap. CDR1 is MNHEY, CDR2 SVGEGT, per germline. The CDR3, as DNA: TGTGCCAGCAGTTTTCTTATCACCGGGGGCACCGGGGAGCTGTTTTTT. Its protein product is CASSFLITGGTGELFF.

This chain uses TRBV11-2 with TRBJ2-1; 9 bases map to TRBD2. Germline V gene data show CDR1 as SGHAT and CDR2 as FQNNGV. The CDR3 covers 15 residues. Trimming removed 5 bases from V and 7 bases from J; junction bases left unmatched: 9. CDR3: CASSLGTSPRNEQFF. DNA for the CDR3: TGTGCCAGCAGCCTCGGGACTAGCCCTCGAAATGAGCAGTTCTTC.

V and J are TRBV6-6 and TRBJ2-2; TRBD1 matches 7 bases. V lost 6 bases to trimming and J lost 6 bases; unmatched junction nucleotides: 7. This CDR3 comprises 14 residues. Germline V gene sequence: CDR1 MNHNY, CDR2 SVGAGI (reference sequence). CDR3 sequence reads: CASRGDRGAGELFF. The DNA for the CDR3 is TGTGCCAGCAGGGGGGACAGAGGGGCCGGGGAGCTGTTTTTT.

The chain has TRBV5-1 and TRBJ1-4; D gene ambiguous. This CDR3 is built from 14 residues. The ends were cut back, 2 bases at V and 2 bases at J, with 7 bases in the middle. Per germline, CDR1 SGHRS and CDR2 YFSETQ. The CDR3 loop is CASSLGDTNEKLFF. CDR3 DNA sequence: TGCGCCAGCAGCTTAGGAGACACTAATGAAAAACTGTTTTTT.

CDR3 in amino acids: CASSYSRGVGNQPQHF. In DNA form, the CDR3 reads TGTGCCAGCAGTTACTCGAGAGGGGTTGGCAATCAGCCCCAGCATTTT. The chain joins TRBV6-5 to TRBJ1-5, with D perhaps TRBD1 (5 bases). The CDR3 has 16 amino acids. Germline V gene lookup returns CDR1 MNHEY and CDR2 SVGAGI. Trimming took 0 bases from V and 2 from J, leaving 11 bases between them.

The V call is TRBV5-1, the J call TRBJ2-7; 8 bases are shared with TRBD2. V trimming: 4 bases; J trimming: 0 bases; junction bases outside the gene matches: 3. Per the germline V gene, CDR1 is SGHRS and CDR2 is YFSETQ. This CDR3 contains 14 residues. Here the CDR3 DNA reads TGCGCCAGCAGCCGTAGCGGGAACTCCTACGAGCAGTACTTC. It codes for CASSRSGNSYEQYF. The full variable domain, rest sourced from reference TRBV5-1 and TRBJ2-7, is KAGVTQTPRYLIKTRGQQVTLSCSPISGHRSVSWYQQTPGQGLQFLFEYFSETQRNKGNFPGRFSGRQFSNSRSEMNVSTLELGDSALYLCASSRSGNSYEQYFGPGTRLTVT.

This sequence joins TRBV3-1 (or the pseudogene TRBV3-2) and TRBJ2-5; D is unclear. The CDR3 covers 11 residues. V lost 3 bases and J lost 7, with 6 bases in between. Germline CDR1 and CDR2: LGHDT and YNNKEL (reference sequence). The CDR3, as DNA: TGTGCCAGCAGCCAGCGTGGGACCCAGTACTTC. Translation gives CASSQRGTQYF.